The present T cell receptor (beta chain) was sequenced within a study of blood T cells in healthy people across ages. A sample-barcoded 5' primer and a J-beta primer mix were used in a second PCR of roughly 7 to 11 cycles. TCRdb redid the calling of the 5' RACE reads with MiXCR, one entry per CDR3 protein. This sample carries hundreds of thousands of distinct CDR3 sequences, 25% of them seen once, and the ten largest clones take 9.4%. The total RNA that was extracted per sample amounted to at least 5.5 micrograms. CDR3 size: 13 residues. Trimming pared 2 bases from V and 4 bases from J, leaving 7 bases between. Germline V gene sequence: CDR1 LGHDT, CDR2 YNNKEL (reference sequence). The sample was also linked to a second study, of T cells of mothers and their children. Per that paper: Sample barcodes and 2-4 random nucleotides were added by the M1S primer of the second PCR. The yield was over 9 million TCR beta CDR3 reads from each mother and a few million from each child. The study found slightly higher but non-significant overlap in related versus unrelated mother-child pairs.

J is TRBJ2-3 and V is TRBV3-1, with D tentatively TRBD2 (5 bases). This receptor was taken from a boy aged 10-17 years in good health. Source material: blood. The DNA for the CDR3 is TGTGCCAGCAGCCAACTCGGGGCAGATACGCAGTATTTT. Protein: CASSQLGADTQYF.